These T cell receptor beta chains were read from a single sample in a study of blood T cells in healthy people across ages. TCRdb redid the calling of the 5' RACE reads with MiXCR, one entry per CDR3 protein. The table includes 450,000 to 600,000 distinct CDR3 sequences, roughly a quarter detected once. The data also belong to a second study, concerning T cells of mothers and their children.

The sample comprised blood. Every receptor here comes from a boy younger than 10 in good health. Each CDR3 is given without its conserved first and last residue.

v_call cdr3_aa
TRBV9 ASTPGGTPYNEQF
TRBV20-1 SARDWRETQY
TRBV29-1 SAGRGEKLF
TRBV4-1 ASSQAQGEGETQY
TRBV29-1 SVETGGTWGYT
TRBV20-1 SAAGTSGRTDTQY
TRBV12-3/TRBV12-4 ASSGWANEKLF
TRBV7-8 ASSLGLGQNTEAF
TRBV3-1 ASSQDPGSNEQF
TRBV20-1 SARERTSHYEQY
TRBV7-2 ASSLLASRPTGELF
TRBV21-1 ASSKQGAPKNIQY
TRBV12-3/TRBV12-4 ASSLGTGIYEQY
TRBV6-2/TRBV6-3 ASRVVENSSNYGYT
TRBV6-1 ASSERIHEQY
TRBV2 ASSESLGNQPQH
TRBV20-1 SARDGGALADTQY
TRBV6-5 ASSYSGRRAYEQY
TRBV7-9 ASSFEQINEKLF
TRBV20-1 SAIPGTGVTEAF
TRBV7-9 ASSSQGREAF
TRBV29-1 SVRQPLRDEQY
TRBV20-1 SASYGTSPKEQY
TRBV20-1 SARRPVPGKDYEQY
TRBV5-1 ASSANGVGDETDTQY
TRBV5-1 ASSLGASSHNEQF
TRBV20-1 SARDGQSTYGYT
TRBV7-2 ASSSIASYNEQF
TRBV28 ASSFLYRGSNTGELF
TRBV2 ASSDISNQPQH
TRBV7-9 ASTVGRGLAKNIQY
TRBV7-9 ASSLLAGGPVETQY
TRBV7-8 ASSSWTRSTDTQY
TRBV28 ASSSVDRVHPFYEQY
TRBV9 ASSAGDGPYEQY
TRBV6-1 ASSVGGPGTGELF
TRBV10-3 AISELDPSTDTQY
TRBV7-9 ASSTSGGGSQPQH
TRBV5-1 ASTQGGRETQY
TRBV6-5 ASSYSPGGRTEAF
TRBV7-9 ASSSGQGLHGYT
TRBV29-1 SSGRQNTEAF
TRBV28 ASSPAGGRSSYNEQF
TRBV20-1 SARSGDDEKLF
TRBV12-3/TRBV12-4 ASSLGRGRGGEETQY
TRBV14 ASSPGKGTTSIEQF
TRBV7-8 ASSLGLINEQF
TRBV27 ASSLTAGGRVEQF
TRBV20-1 SASLAAEQF
TRBV27 ASKMTSGLYQETQY
TRBV7-6 ASSLAGDTYEQY
TRBV20-1 SAREGGGERETQY
TRBV9 ASSVVGTSAEQY
TRBV20-1 SARGLGTSGSPDTQY
TRBV4-2 ASSQGNRDTQY